This T cell receptor (beta chain) comes out of a study of blood T cell repertoires in COVID-19. As for the study in general: PBMCs, B-cell-depleted T cells, or T cells provided the cDNA or gDNA that made up the material.

Authors' analysis steps: Amplification with reference gene primers provided the estimates of nucleated cell counts. Clones were read by immunoSEQ multiplex PCR, and TCRdb kept only the in-frame ones, dropping some. The V and J calls and the clone size are those of that table, but D and trimming were determined from the DNA. This sample has 200,000 to 300,000 clones; 83% occur once, and the top ten carry less than 6.5%. The CDR3 is 15 amino acids. Trimming shortened V by 4 bases and J by 0 bases, and 11 bases separated the two germline ends. The germline gives CDR1 SGHKS, CDR2 YYEKEE (reference sequence).

The material sequenced was peripheral blood. This TCR was recovered from a human donor in a cohort sampled during active COVID-19. The genes are TRBV5-5 and TRBJ1-5; no firm D call. The chain's CDR3 is CASSPQQYSNQPQHF. CDR3 bases: TGTGCCAGCAGCCCACAGCAGTATAGCAATCAGCCCCAGCATTTT.